This note documents a single TCR beta chain sequence. Its antigen is not known. The data derive from a study of cytomegalovirus exposure and HLA in healthy donors. Study-wide results and limits: For most TCR sequences rarity was the rule, although some public TCRs occurred in many donors.

A multiplex PCR was run with 60 Vbeta primers and 13 Jbeta primers. Assay used: immunoSEQ multiplex PCR; TCRdb lists only in-frame clones, some missing. The sample lists roughly 100,000 clones; roughly four fifths were seen once. V lost 1 base, J lost 8 bases, and 11 bases lay in between. Germline V gene lookup returns CDR1 SGHTA and CDR2 FQGNSA. CDR3 length: 13 amino acids. V gene TRBV7-2 combines with J gene TRBJ1-2; D possibly corresponds to TRBD1 (5 bases). Sequenced material: PBMCs. The origin of this receptor is a man aged 40-50 years in good health and CMV-seronegative. The CDR3 spells CASSLGQGGGYTF. DNA for the CDR3: TGTGCCAGCAGCTTAGGGCAGGGAGGAGGCTACACCTTC.